A selection of T cell receptor beta chains follows, all from one sample in a study of blood T cells in healthy people across ages. One entry per CDR3 protein, called by TCRdb with MiXCR from the 5' RACE reads. Of some 1.5 million distinct CDR3 sequences in the sample, about 28% were seen once. What was sequenced was blood. These TCRs come from a woman aged 30 to 39 in good health. Each CDR3 is given with its conserved first and last residue. D genes are given only for firm matches. Some rows mark clone size as missing; the rest say once, few, many or name a class of expanded clone.

>NA|NA|TRBJ2-5|TRBV21-1
TGTGCCAGCAACTCGGGAGGTCGTGGCAGTGAGTACCAAGAGACCCAGTACTTC
CASNSGGRGSEYQETQYF
>NA|TRBD1|TRBJ2-3|TRBV7-2
TGTGCCAGCAGTCCGACAGGGGTCCCAGATACGCAGTATTTT
CASSPTGVPDTQYF
>NA|NA|TRBJ2-2|TRBV3-1
TGTGCCAGCCGGTACAACCCCGGGGAGCTGTTTTTT
CASRYNPGELFF
>NA|NA|TRBJ2-1|TRBV18
TGTGCCAGCTCAGCTTCTATTACCGAGGAGTTCTTC
CASSASITEEFF
>few|NA|TRBJ1-5|TRBV6-6
TGTGCCAGCATCGACAGCCCAAATCAGCCCCAGCATTTT
CASIDSPNQPQHF
>many|NA|TRBJ1-2|TRBV27
TGTGCCAGCAGTTTATCCCCACAGGGAAACTATGGCTACACCTTC
CASSLSPQGNYGYTF
>few|NA|TRBJ2-1|TRBV2
TGTGCCAGCAGTGCGGTCAATGAGCGGTTCTTC
CASSAVNERFF
>NA|TRBD1|TRBJ2-3|TRBV5-1
TGCGCCAGCAGGGGACAGGGACATATTAGCACAGATACGCAGTATTTT
CASRGQGHISTDTQYF
>NA|NA|TRBJ2-3|TRBV12-3/TRBV12-4
TGTGCCAGCAGTCCTCGACTAGGGGCGCAGTATTTT
CASSPRLGAQYF
>NA|NA|TRBJ2-6|TRBV5-1
TGCGCCAGCAGCTTGAAAGGTTTAGGCTCTGGGGCCAACGTCCTGACTTTC
CASSLKGLGSGANVLTF
>NA|NA|TRBJ2-3|TRBV27
TGTGCCAGCAGTCCCGCTAAGCGGCAAGATACGCAGTATTTT
CASSPAKRQDTQYF
>NA|NA|TRBJ2-3|TRBV6-5
TGTGCCAGTATAGGGCGGGGGCTAGACACAGATACGCAGTATTTT
CASIGRGLDTDTQYF
>many|TRBD2|TRBJ2-1|TRBV29-1
TGCAGCGCTCAATCGGCTAGCGGGAGGTCATACAATGAGCAGTTCTTC
CSAQSASGRSYNEQFF
>once|TRBD2|TRBJ2-5|TRBV28
TGTGCCGGCAGCCGCGGGGTGGGGCTAGCGGGAGAGACCCAGTACTTC
CAGSRGVGLAGETQYF
>few|NA|TRBJ2-3|TRBV27
TGTGCCAGCAGGAGAGGGAGCGGCCCTTCTAGCACAGATACGCAGTATTTT
CASRRGSGPSSTDTQYF
>NA|TRBD1|TRBJ2-6|TRBV5-1
TGCGCCAGCACCCCGATACAGGGGTTTGGGGCCAACGTCCTGACTTTC
CASTPIQGFGANVLTF
>few|TRBD1|TRBJ1-1|TRBV10-2
TGCGCCAGCAGCCTACAGGGGAATGAGAATACTGAAGCTTTCTTT
CASSLQGNENTEAFF